The 2 T cell receptor beta chains reported below all come from one sample, sequenced in a study of beta chain features in type 1 diabetes (dated by TCRdb to between 2017 and 2018). General findings and caveats noted by the study authors: A moderate but significant shortening of TCRB CDR3 length was observed in type 1 diabetes patients in all four CD4+ subsets.

Library method: the immunoSEQ multiplex PCR assay. The High Capacity cDNA Reverse Transcription Kit was used to reverse transcribe all of the isolated RNA, meaning that expressed TCRB transcripts were what got sequenced. TCRdb took over this immuneACCESS table, retaining in-frame rearrangements with V and J assigned. Such tables are incomplete; in checked studies, under half of the missing clones stem from an unresolved V gene, and the remainder is unexplained. The sample has over 150,000 clones on record, 6% to 9% of them singletons. The ten most abundant clones make up 0.5% of the sample. These receptors lack a known antigen. Sequenced material: central memory CD4+ T cells from blood. Receptors were obtained from a man aged 18 to 29 with type 1 diabetes.

In its sample, this clone was seen a few times. The chain employs TRBV5-4 and TRBJ2-5, with D tentatively TRBD2 (6 bases). The ends were cut back, 3 bases at V and 5 bases at J, with 11 bases in the middle. The CDR3 runs to 13 residues. CDR1 SGHNT and CDR2 YYREEE come from the germline V gene (reference sequence). CDR3 in amino acids: CASSYPSGETQYF. In DNA, the CDR3 is TGTGCCAGCAGCTACCCCAGCGGGGAGACCCAGTACTTC.

This clone was counted only a few times. The chain links TRBV5-4 to TRBJ2-1; weak D call: TRBD2 (7 bases). This CDR3 contains 12 residues. Looked up from germline, CDR1 is SGHNT and CDR2 is YYREEE (reference sequence). V was cut by 4 bases and J by 11 bases, with 13 bases left in between. The CDR3 here is CASSPGGGQQFF. CDR3 nucleotides: TGTGCCAGCAGCCCAGGCGGGGGCCAGCAGTTCTTC.